This TCR beta chain was sequenced for a study of shared clonotypes between healthy human individuals. Data came from immunoSEQ multiplex PCR; TCRdb stores just in-frame clones and leaves some out. The table records roughly 500,000 clones, roughly four fifths of them present only once. CDR3 length equals 15 residues. Trimming cost V 4 bases and J 2 bases, with 14 bases left between them. CDR1 is LNHDA and CDR2 is SQIVND in the germline V gene (reference sequence). Source material: PBMCs. The source is a woman between 40 and 50 years old in good health. Some clones in this sample may be carry-over from other donors' samples. V usage is TRBV19 and J usage is TRBJ1-1; D might be TRBD1 (5 bases). The CDR3 loop reads CASSNPFQGNTEAFF. CDR3 sequence (DNA): TGTGCCAGTAGTAACCCTTTTCAGGGCAACACTGAAGCTTTCTTT.